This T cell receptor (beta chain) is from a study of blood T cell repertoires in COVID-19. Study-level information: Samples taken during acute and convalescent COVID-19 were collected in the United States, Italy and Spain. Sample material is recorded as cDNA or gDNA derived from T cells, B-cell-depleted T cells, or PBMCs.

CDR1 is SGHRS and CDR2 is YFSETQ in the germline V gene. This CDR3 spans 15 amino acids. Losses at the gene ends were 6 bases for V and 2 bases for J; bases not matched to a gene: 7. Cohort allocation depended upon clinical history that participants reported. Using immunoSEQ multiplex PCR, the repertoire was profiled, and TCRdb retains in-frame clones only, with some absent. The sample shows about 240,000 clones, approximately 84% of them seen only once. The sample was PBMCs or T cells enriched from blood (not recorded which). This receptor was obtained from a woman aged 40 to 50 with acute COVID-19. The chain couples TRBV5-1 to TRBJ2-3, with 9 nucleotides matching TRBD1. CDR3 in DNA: TGCGCCAGCACCTCCGGGACAGGGAACACAGATACGCAGTATTTT. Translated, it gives CASTSGTGNTDTQYF.